Listed below are T cell receptor beta chains from one sample, sequenced in a study of tumor-infiltrating lymphocytes in primary liver carcinoma. TCRdb re-derived calls from the multiplex PCR reads in MiXCR, one entry per CDR3 protein. The sample holds 100,000 or so distinct CDR3 sequences; around 80% are singletons and the top ten take more than 15%. Sequencing input: liver tumor tissue from sampling region 3. These TCRs come from a middle-aged man with primary liver carcinoma and hepatitis B virus infection. The CDR3 runs from the conserved cysteine through the conserved F or W. The D gene is left open where the match is weak. The listing skips clone size in some rows; elsewhere it reads once, few, many or a size class.

v_call	d_call	j_call	clone_size	cdr3_aa	cdr3_nt
TRBV4-1	-	TRBJ2-1	-	CASSAGQQCF	TGCGCCAGCAGTGCGGGACAGCAGTGCTTC
TRBV20-1	TRBD2	TRBJ2-6	-	CSADLQDGRASGANVLTF	TGCAGTGCAGACCTGCAGGACGGGAGGGCCTCTGGGGCCAACGTCCTGACTTTC
TRBV4-2	-	TRBJ2-4	-	CASSQGPKNIQYF	TGTGCCAGTAGCCAAGGGCCCAAAAACATTCAGTACTTC
TRBV4-2	TRBD1	TRBJ2-1	-	CASSRLTGSGVNEQFF	TGTGCCAGCAGCCGACTGACAGGGTCAGGTGTTAATGAGCAGTTCTTC
TRBV5-1	-	TRBJ1-2	-	CASSLDPGRAYGYTF	TGCGCCAGCAGCTTGGACCCTGGGAGAGCGTATGGCTACACCTTC
TRBV4-2	-	TRBJ2-1	-	CASSHARRRGNNEQFF	TGTGCCAGCAGCCACGCCAGGAGACGGGGGAACAATGAGCAGTTCTTC
TRBV30	-	TRBJ1-2	-	CVSRSSDYTF	TGTGTCTCCCGGTCCAGTGACTACACCTTC
TRBV11-1	TRBD2	TRBJ2-4	-	CTCSIPGTSGTKNIQYF	TGTACCTGCAGCATTCCCGGGACTAGCGGAACCAAAAACATTCAGTACTTC
TRBV5-4	-	TRBJ2-1	-	CTSSWPGNEQLF	TGTACCAGCAGCTGGCCGGGGAATGAGCAGCTCTTC
TRBV29-1	-	TRBJ1-2	many	CSVGEGEGYTF	TGCAGCGTCGGCGAGGGGGAAGGCTACACCTTC
TRBV29-1	-	TRBJ2-2	once	CSAGDHWELFF	TGCAGCGCGGGGGATCACTGGGAGCTGTTTTTT
TRBV6-6	-	TRBJ1-5	-	CTSIYEQFNQPQHF	TGTACCAGCATTTACGAACAATTCAATCAGCCCCAGCATTTT
TRBV10-3	TRBD2	TRBJ2-1	many	CAITPWASGSYNEQFF	TGTGCCATCACCCCGTGGGCTAGCGGGTCCTACAATGAGCAGTTCTTC
TRBV20-1	-	TRBJ2-1	many	CSANEFSNEQFF	TGCAGTGCTAACGAGTTTTCGAATGAGCAGTTCTTC
TRBV11-2	-	TRBJ1-4	-	CASSLDIGGLRLFF	TGTGCCAGTAGCCTAGATATTGGGGGGCTCAGACTGTTTTTT
TRBV11-1	TRBD2	TRBJ2-2	-	CASSEPSGANTGELFF	TGTGCCAGCAGCGAACCTAGCGGTGCGAACACCGGGGAGCTGTTTTTT
TRBV11-2	-	TRBJ2-6	-	CAIQQPRPGANVLTF	TGTGCCATCCAGCAACCGCGCCCTGGGGCCAACGTCCTGACTTTC
TRBV5-4	-	TRBJ2-3	-	CASRVVGLRGDTEYF	TGTGCCAGCAGGGTAGTGGGACTTCGCGGTGATACAGAGTATTTT
TRBV20-1	-	TRBJ2-6	few	CSASSPGANVLTF	TGCAGTGCTAGTTCACCTGGGGCCAACGTCCTGACTTTC
TRBV10-2	TRBD2	TRBJ2-3	-	CASGESKAGVDTQYF	TGCGCCAGCGGTGAGTCAAAAGCGGGAGTGGATACACAGTATTTT
TRBV28	-	TRBJ2-5	-	CTSSSGETQYF	TGTACCAGCAGTTCGGGCGAGACCCAGTATTTC
TRBV5-4	TRBD2	TRBJ2-3	-	CASSLGSSAGVRYTQYF	TGTGCCAGCAGCTTGGGGAGTTCAGCGGGAGTTAGATATACGCAGTATTTT
TRBV29-1	TRBD2	TRBJ2-3	-	CSVVQTSGSDTQYF	TGCAGTGTGGTTCAGACTAGCGGGAGCGATACACAGTATTTT
TRBV6-2/TRBV6-3	-	TRBJ2-5	-	CASSPSDVTQYF	TGCGCCAGCAGCCCCTCGGATGTGACCCAGTACTTC
TRBV29-1	-	TRBJ1-5	many	CSVVSSVNQPQHF	TGCAGCGTTGTGAGTAGTGTTAATCAGCCCCAGCATTTT
TRBV5-1	TRBD2	TRBJ2-2	-	CANCFETSGRNTGELSF	TGCGCCAACTGCTTCGAAACTAGCGGGAGGAACACCGGGGAGCTGTCTTTT
TRBV25-1	TRBD2	TRBJ2-2	-	CASSDLLAGETGELLF	TGTGCTAGCAGTGACCTCCTAGCGGGAGAAACCGGAGAGCTGCTTTTT
TRBV7-9	TRBD2	TRBJ2-1	-	CGSSPRGGSYNEQFF	TGTGGCAGCAGCCCACGGGGGGGGTCCTACAATGAGCAGTTCTTC
TRBV25-1	-	TRBJ2-5	-	CASSVNSGTQYF	TGTGCCAGCAGTGTAAACTCAGGGACCCAGTACTTC
TRBV11-3	TRBD2	TRBJ2-7	-	CASSLGERDYEQYF	TGTGCCAGCAGCCTTGGAGAACGGGACTACGAGCAATACTTC
TRBV29-1	-	TRBJ2-2	-	CSFVTVGVYTGELFF	TGCAGCTTTGTCACGGTGGGAGTGTACACCGGGGAGCTGTTTTTT
TRBV7-8	TRBD2	TRBJ2-7	-	CASSYTSAYEQHF	TGTGCCAGCAGCTATACTAGCGCCTACGAGCAGCATTTC
TRBV5-1	TRBD1	TRBJ2-1	-	CASSPGQGVGLNNERFF	TGTGCCAGCAGCCCCGGACAGGGAGTGGGGCTGAACAATGAGCGGTTCTTC
TRBV12-3/TRBV12-4	-	TRBJ2-1	-	CASSLRYYNEQFF	TGTGCCAGCAGTTTAAGATACTACAATGAACAGTTCTTC
TRBV28	-	TRBJ1-6	once	CANISTSYNSPLHF	TGTGCCAACATTTCGACCAGCTATAATTCACCCCTCCACTTT
TRBV7-2	TRBD2	TRBJ2-1	-	CTSSQLGRALGNEQFF	TGTACCAGCAGCCAATTGGGGAGGGCCTTGGGCAATGAGCAGTTCTTC
TRBV7-3	TRBD2	TRBJ2-7	many	CASSLTGGSFGEQYF	TGTGCCAGCAGCTTAACGGGCGGGAGCTTTGGCGAGCAGTACTTC
TRBV5-1	-	TRBJ2-2	few	CASSLVGWTGELVF	TGCGCCAGCAGCTTGGTAGGGTGGACCGGGGAGCTGGTTTTT
TRBV10-3	TRBD2	TRBJ2-2	-	CAMSGNSGREAGELFF	TGTGCCATGAGTGGAAATAGCGGGAGAGAGGCCGGGGAGCTGTTTTTT
TRBV29-1	-	TRBJ2-3	-	CCARRDNTDTQYF	TGCTGCGCCAGGCGGGACAACACAGATACGCAGTATTTT
TRBV12-3/TRBV12-4	-	TRBJ1-5	-	CASSFRASGQPQHF	TGCGCCAGCAGTTTCAGGGCGTCGGGGCAGCCCCAGCATTTC
TRBV4-3	-	TRBJ1-6	-	CASSSWDKGRNSTLHF	TGTGCCAGCAGCTCCTGGGACAAGGGAAGGAATTCAACCCTCCACTTT
TRBV28	-	TRBJ2-1	-	CASLGFGRRDYNEQFF	TGTGCCAGCCTAGGGTTTGGCAGGAGGGATTACAATGAGCAATTCTTC
TRBV6-2/TRBV6-3	-	TRBJ2-7	-	CASSSGSDYEQYF	TGTGCCAGCAGCTCAGGGAGTGACTACGAGCAATACTTC
TRBV6-6	TRBD2	TRBJ2-3	-	CASSRTRQGDTQYF	TGTGCCAGCAGTCGGACTAGGCAAGGAGATACGCAGTATTTT
TRBV2	-	TRBJ2-2	many	CASSDGGNTGELFF	TGTGCCAGCAGTGACGGGGGGAACACCGGGGAGCTGTTTTTT
TRBV7-9	TRBD1	TRBJ2-3	-	CASSSDRDRVDTQYF	TGTGCTAGCAGCTCGGACAGGGACAGGGTAGATACGCAGTATTTT
TRBV29-1	-	TRBJ1-5	-	CSAGEGADQPQHF	TGCAGCGCCGGAGAGGGAGCCGATCAGCCCCAGCATTTT
TRBV12-3/TRBV12-4	TRBD1	TRBJ1-6	-	CVSSSGTGDSPFHF	TGTGTCAGCAGCTCCGGGACAGGGGATTCACCTTTCCACTTT
TRBV11-1	-	TRBJ2-3	-	CDSSIYLCSVAPSTDTQYF	-
TRBV29-1	-	TRBJ2-5	-	CSVRTGGCWAKTQYF	TGCAGCGTTCGGACTGGCGGGTGTTGGGCAAAGACCCAGTACTTC
TRBV11-1	-	TRBJ2-3	medium-sized	CASSPPPEADTQYF	TGTGCCAGCAGCCCACCCCCTGAAGCAGATACGCAGTATTTT
TRBV5-4	-	TRBJ2-3	-	CASSTSRARTSSDTQYF	TGTGCCAGCAGCACTTCACGCGCGCGAACTAGCTCAGATACGCAGTATTTT
TRBV9	-	TRBJ1-1	-	CVSSVGVNTEAFF	TGTGTCAGCAGCGTCGGGGTGAACACTGAAGCTTTCTTT
TRBV6-6	TRBD1	TRBJ1-1	-	CDSRTGGTTEAFF	TGTGATAGCAGGACAGGGGGGACTACTGAAGCTTTCTTT
TRBV11-3	TRBD1	TRBJ2-3	-	CTSSSLQGSSTDTQYF	TGTACCAGCAGCTCCCTACAGGGGTCAAGCACAGATACGCAGTATTTT
TRBV29-1	-	TRBJ2-7	once	CIVGKDPSSYEQYF	TGCATCGTTGGTAAGGATCCCAGCTCCTACGAGCAGTACTTC
TRBV6-5	-	TRBJ1-1	-	CASSYLMEGSTEAFF	TGTGCCAGTAGTTACTTGATGGAGGGCTCCACTGAAGCATTCTTT
TRBV11-2	-	TRBJ2-1	once	CASSLFSLGDEQFF	TGTGCCAGCAGCTTGTTTAGCTTGGGGGATGAGCAGTTCTTC
TRBV5-1	TRBD1	TRBJ1-2	many	CASSLDPGTAYGYTF	TGCGCCAGCAGCTTGGACCCCGGGACAGCGTATGGCTACACCTTC